This passage covers 27 T cell receptor beta chains from one sample sequenced in a study of graft-versus-host responses after intestinal transplantation. Data came from immunoSEQ multiplex PCR; TCRdb stores just in-frame clones and leaves some out. The sample records more than 65,000 clones, about nine tenths being singletons. Their antigens remain unidentified. Sequencing used unstimulated CD8+ T cells sorted from spleen or lymph node cells, obtained before intestinal transplant. Every receptor here comes from a human donor who received an intestinal transplant.

The V call is TRBV7-8, the J call TRBJ2-2; TRBD1 is a possible D gene (6 bases). Germline CDR1 is SGHVS and CDR2 is FQNEAQ. The CDR3 totals 19 residues. V lost 1 base, J lost 5 bases, and 23 bases lay in between. The CDR3 loop is CASSLGRGGQRLGTGELFF. Written as DNA, the CDR3 is TGTGCCAGCAGCTTAGGAAGGGGTGGACAGAGATTGGGAACCGGGGAGCTGTTTTTT.

This clone turned up a few times. The chain employs TRBV9 and TRBJ1-6; D not resolved. Trimming stripped 0 bases from V and 9 bases from J, with 4 bases between. Germline values: CDR1 SGDLS, CDR2 YYNGEE. The CDR3 is 12 residues long. In DNA form, the CDR3 reads TGTGCCAGCAGCGTAGGAGGTTCACCCCTCCACTTT. The encoded protein is CASSVGGSPLHF.

The chain carries TRBV6-1 and TRBJ2-7; TRBD1 aligns across 9 bases. The J segment lost 5 bases and the V segment lost 6 bases, leaving 8 bases of the junction unmatched. The CDR3 has 14 amino acids. Looked up from germline, CDR1 is MNHNS and CDR2 is SASEGT. The CDR3 DNA reads TGTGCCAGCAGCTGGGGACAGGGCGAGAACGAGCAGTACTTC. Its translation is CASSWGQGENEQYF.

This clone has only one observation. The rearrangement links TRBV9 to TRBJ2-5; the D gene is possibly TRBD2 (5 bases). Germline CDR1 is SGDLS and CDR2 is YYNGEE. The length of the CDR3 is 13 residues. V lost 2 bases, J lost 1 base, and 6 bases lay in between. The DNA for the CDR3 is TGTGCCAGCAGCGTGGACTCCCAAGAGACCCAGTACTTC. Its protein product is CASSVDSQETQYF.

The V gene is TRBV7-6, the J gene TRBJ2-7, with TRBD1 matching over 8 bases. Germline V gene lookup returns CDR1 SGHVS and CDR2 FNYEAQ. V was clipped by 1 base and J by 0 bases; unmatched bases: 5. The CDR3 length is 16 residues. The CDR3 coding sequence is TGTGCCAGCAGCTTAGGGGGGGACAGGCCCTCCTACGAGCAGTACTTC. Translated, it gives CASSLGGDRPSYEQYF. The whole variable domain, remainder taken from reference TRBV7-6 and TRBJ2-7, is GAGVSQSPRYKVTKRGQDVALRCDPISGHVSLYWYRQALGQGPEFLTYFNYEAQQDKSGLPNDRFSAERPEGSISTLTIQRTEQRDSAMYRCASSLGGDRPSYEQYFGPGTRLTVT.

The chain combines TRBV5-6 with TRBJ2-5; D call uncertain. This CDR3 contains 12 residues. Germline CDR1 is SGHDT and CDR2 is YYEEEE. Trimming stripped 3 bases from V and 0 bases from J, with 3 bases between. CDR3 DNA: TGTGCCAGCAGCTCATACCAAGAGACCCAGTACTTC. Translating it yields CASSSYQETQYF.

The rearrangement links TRBV29-1 to TRBJ2-1, with D possibly TRBD2 on 5 matching bases. CDR1 SQVTM and CDR2 ANQGSEA come from the germline V gene. Trimming removed 4 bases from V and 5 bases from J, with 12 bases in between. The CDR3 sequence is 13 residues long. CDR3 residues: CSVVAQEDNEQFF. DNA for the CDR3: TGCAGCGTTGTTGCCCAGGAGGACAATGAGCAGTTCTTC.

This clone was seen a single time. The V gene is TRBV13, the J gene TRBJ2-2; 7 positions match TRBD2. The germline gives CDR1 PRHDT, CDR2 FYEKMQ (reference sequence). The CDR3 extends over 14 amino acids. The J segment lost 0 bases and the V segment lost 10 bases, leaving 5 bases of the junction unmatched. The chain's CDR3 is CATGTTSNTGELFF. The CDR3 region has the DNA TGTGCCACCGGGACTACCTCGAACACCGGGGAGCTGTTTTTT.

This chain uses TRBV29-1 with TRBJ1-2; D is unresolved. Per germline, CDR1 SQVTM and CDR2 ANQGSEA. The CDR3 loop spans 12 amino acids. The V end lost 4 bases, the J end lost 2 bases, and 8 bases lay between the germline ends. CDR3 sequence reads: CSVVSGNYGYTF. For the CDR3, the DNA is TGCAGCGTTGTCTCCGGGAACTATGGCTACACCTTC.

The V call is TRBV10-2, the J call TRBJ1-5; D gene uncertain. Germline V gene data show CDR1 as WSHSY and CDR2 as SAAADI. The germline V and J ends were trimmed by 0 bases and 2 bases, with 8 bases remaining between them. The CDR3 spans 15 residues. The CDR3: CASSESRGGNQPQHF. As DNA, the CDR3 is TGCGCCAGCAGTGAGTCACGGGGTGGCAATCAGCCCCAGCATTTT.

The chain carries TRBV13 and TRBJ1-5; the D gene is possibly TRBD1 (5 bases). The V end lost 0 bases, the J end lost 7 bases, and 13 bases lay between the germline ends. Germline-derived CDR1 and CDR2 are PRHDT and FYEKMQ (reference sequence). The CDR3 covers 15 residues. CDR3 sequence reads: CASSLGGREGQPQHF. DNA of the CDR3: TGTGCCAGCAGCTTAGGCGGCAGGGAGGGGCAGCCCCAGCATTTT.

The CDR3 nucleotides read TGTGCCAGCCTCGTCGGGGCGGGGGGCCCCGATGAGCAGTTCTTC. Translated, it gives CASLVGAGGPDEQFF. V gene TRBV7-9 combines with J gene TRBJ2-1; 8 positions agree with TRBD2. The germline V gene encodes CDR1 SEHNR and CDR2 FQNEAQ (reference sequence). The ends lost 8 bases at V and 8 bases at J; junction bases unmatched: 14. The CDR3 loop spans 15 amino acids.

The chain combines TRBV21-1 with TRBJ1-2; the D call in the table, TRBD1, was not verified against the DNA. TRBV21-1 is described as a pseudogene. This CDR3 contains 18 residues. DNA for the CDR3: TGTGCCAGCAGCGCGGTGTCGGGTCGACAGGGCTCTAACTATGGCTACACCTTC. Its translation: CASSAVSGRQGSNYGYTF.

The rearrangement uses TRBV4-1 and TRBJ2-5; TRBD2 is a possible D gene (6 bases). Germline-derived CDR1 and CDR2 are MGHRA and YSYEKL. The V end lost 4 bases, the J end lost 4 bases, and 13 bases lay between the germline ends. CDR3 length: 14 residues. This CDR3 is CASSRAGLAETQYF. In DNA form, the CDR3 reads TGCGCCAGCAGCCGGGCGGGGCTAGCAGAGACCCAGTACTTC.

V and J are TRBV5-4 and TRBJ1-2, with 7 bases identical to TRBD1. CDR1 SGHNT and CDR2 YYREEE come from the germline V gene (reference sequence). CDR3 size: 15 residues. Losses at the gene ends were 0 bases for V and 4 bases for J; bases not matched to a gene: 6. Here the CDR3 DNA reads TGTGCCAGCAGCTTGGCCTCACAGGGGCTCTATGGCTACACCTTC. As protein: CASSLASQGLYGYTF.

This chain joins TRBV27 and TRBJ2-2; no firm D call. This CDR3 region has 12 residues. V lost 3 bases and J 8 bases, leaving 7 bases between the germline ends. Germline V gives CDR1 MNHEY, CDR2 SMNVEV (reference sequence). CDR3 residues: CASSFVAGELFF. Here the CDR3 DNA reads TGTGCCAGCAGTTTTGTGGCAGGGGAGCTGTTTTTT.

V usage is TRBV29-1 and J usage is TRBJ2-1, with unresolved D. Per the germline V gene, CDR1 is SQVTM and CDR2 is ANQGSEA. There are 11 residues in the CDR3. V was pared by 1 base and J by 5 bases, with 3 bases between. Here the CDR3 DNA reads TGCAGCGTTGAAGGTAACAATGAGCAGTTCTTC. It yields the protein CSVEGNNEQFF.

The CDR3 nucleotides read TGTGCCAGCAGTGGTCGGACAGGGTTGGAGCCTGAAGCTTTCTTT. It codes for CASSGRTGLEPEAFF. V gene TRBV2 combines with J gene TRBJ1-1, with 8 bases lining up with TRBD1. In germline, CDR1 is SNHLY, CDR2 FYNNEI. This CDR3 spans 15 amino acids. V shed 4 bases and J 6 bases; nucleotides not matched to a gene: 10.

The CDR3 is CASNPGGSYNEQFF. For the CDR3, the DNA is TGTGCCAGCAACCCAGGGGGCTCCTACAATGAGCAGTTCTTC. The chain employs TRBV13 and TRBJ2-1; 7 bases match TRBD1. Trimming removed 7 bases from V and 0 bases from J; junction bases left unmatched: 3. The CDR3 extends over 14 amino acids. The germline V gene has CDR1 PRHDT and CDR2 FYEKMQ (reference sequence).

A remark on this clone: One junction end disagrees with the germline gene, perhaps due to a read error. This chain joins TRBV27 and TRBJ1-1, with D perhaps TRBD1 (6 bases). There are 15 residues in the CDR3. Looked up from germline, CDR1 is MNHEY and CDR2 is SMNVEV (reference sequence). CDR3 loop: CASSWTGTTNAEAFF. The CDR3 bases are TGTGCCAGCAGTTGGACCGGGACAACGAACGCTGAAGCTTTCTTT.

The sample holds one count of this clone. The V and J genes are TRBV18 and TRBJ2-7, with D perhaps TRBD2 (5 bases). V lost 0 bases and J 0 bases, leaving 6 bases between the germline ends. This CDR3 region has 14 residues. In germline, CDR1 is KGHSH, CDR2 LQKENI. The CDR3 reads CASSPPEGSYEQYF. The CDR3 DNA reads TGTGCCAGCTCACCACCAGAGGGCTCCTACGAGCAGTACTTC.

The chain has TRBV10-3 and TRBJ1-2, with 7 bases identical to TRBD1. Germline CDR1 ENHRY, CDR2 SYGVKD. The CDR3 totals 13 residues. The trim removed 2 bases at V and 4 bases at J, leaving 1 base unmatched. The CDR3 nucleotides read TGTGCCATCAGTGAGGCAGGGGGCTATGGCTACACCTTC. Its translation: CAISEAGGYGYTF.

The chain carries TRBV7-3 and TRBJ1-4, with a weak D call TRBD1 (6 bases). The CDR3 extends over 15 amino acids. From germline, CDR1 is SGHTA and CDR2 FQGTGA. The V gene lost 1 base and the J gene lost 3 bases, with 9 bases spanning the gap. The CDR3 protein is CASSLSQGSNEKLFF. Written as DNA, the CDR3 is TGTGCCAGCAGCTTAAGTCAGGGGTCTAATGAAAAACTGTTTTTT.

This rearrangement joins TRBV29-1 to TRBJ1-2, with 9 positions matching TRBD1. The V and J ends lost 7 bases and 4 bases, in that order; junction bases with no gene match: 7. The CDR3 covers 13 residues. From germline, CDR1 is SQVTM and CDR2 ANQGSEA. The chain's CDR3 is CSATGGPTYGYTF. The DNA of the CDR3 is TGCAGCGCGACAGGGGGACCAACCTATGGCTACACCTTC.

The V gene is TRBV10-3, the J gene TRBJ2-3; D not certain. The V end lost 4 bases, the J end lost 1 base, and 9 bases lay between the germline ends. CDR3 length: 14 amino acids. The germline CDR1 and CDR2 sequences are ENHRY and SYGVKD. CDR3 region: CAISGATGTDTQYF. The CDR3, as DNA: TGTGCCATCAGTGGAGCTACGGGCACAGATACGCAGTATTTT.

The chain uses TRBV7-8 and TRBJ1-2; D is possibly TRBD1 (5 bases). There are 12 residues in the CDR3. The germline CDR1 and CDR2 sequences are SGHVS and FQNEAQ. With 6 bases removed from V and 8 bases from J, the gap between germline ends came to 13 bases. CDR3 sequence: CASSPTGEGYTF. The CDR3 coding sequence is TGTGCCAGCAGTCCCACGGGGGAAGGCTACACCTTC.

V is TRBV7-8 and J is TRBJ1-2; 7 bases agree with TRBD1. This CDR3 is 14 amino acids long. Germline CDR1 and CDR2: SGHVS and FQNEAQ. Germline trimming cut 5 bases from V and 4 bases from J; bases unmatched to any gene: 7. The DNA of the CDR3 is TGTGCCAGCAGCCTGAGACAGGGAATCTATGGCTACACCTTC. Translated: CASSLRQGIYGYTF.